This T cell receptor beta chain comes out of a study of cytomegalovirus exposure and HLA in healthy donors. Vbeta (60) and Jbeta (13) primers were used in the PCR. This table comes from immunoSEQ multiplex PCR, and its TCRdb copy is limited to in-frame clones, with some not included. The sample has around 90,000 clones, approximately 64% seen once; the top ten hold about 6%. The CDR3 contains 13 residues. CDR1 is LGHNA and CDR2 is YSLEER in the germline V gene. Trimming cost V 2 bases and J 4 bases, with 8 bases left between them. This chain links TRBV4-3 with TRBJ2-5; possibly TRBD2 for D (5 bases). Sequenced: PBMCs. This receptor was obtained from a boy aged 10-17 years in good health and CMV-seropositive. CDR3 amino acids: CASSQNRGETQYF. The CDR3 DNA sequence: TGCGCCAGCAGCCAAAATCGGGGAGAGACCCAGTACTTC.